This T cell receptor (beta chain) was sequenced in a study of cytomegalovirus exposure and HLA in healthy donors. Study conclusions and caveats: Later work showed greater clonal expansion in HLA-associated TCR beta chains than in equally common others. Some V segments, including TRBV6-2 and TRBV6-3, were excluded as indistinguishable. Within an earlier analysis, most TCR beta V segments proved productive either about 87% or about 30% of the time.

Germline V gene sequence: CDR1 MNHNS, CDR2 SASEGT. The CDR3 length is 14 residues. Trimming removed 5 bases from V and 1 base from J; junction bases left unmatched: 5. Amplification used 60 Vbeta primers and 13 Jbeta primers. Sequencing was performed with immunoSEQ multiplex PCR; in TCRdb, only in-frame clones are kept and a portion is missing. This table lists 110,000 to 150,000 clones. With regard to this clone: Its target is not known.

The chain is built from TRBV6-1 and TRBJ2-7; 7 bases match TRBD1. Input material: PBMCs. This receptor was taken from a man aged 35 to 55 in good health and CMV-seronegative. This chain's CDR3 is CASSPRDRSYEQYF. CDR3 nucleotides: TGTGCCAGCAGTCCGAGGGACAGATCCTACGAGCAGTACTTC.